This T cell receptor (beta chain) is from a study of T cells in localized non-small cell lung cancer. The table came from immunoSEQ multiplex PCR; TCRdb's copy has only in-frame clones and leaves some out. The sample consists of some 36,000 clones, approximately 90% of them appearing once. The CDR3 has 16 amino acids. Trimming removed 4 bases at V and 4 bases at J, with 20 bases between. Germline V CDR1 and CDR2: SGHRS, YFSETQ. The V call is TRBV5-1, the J call TRBJ2-5; D possibly matches TRBD1 or TRBD2 (6 bases each). The sample in question was peripheral blood mononuclear cells, obtained before any cancer treatment. The clonotype originates from a male donor aged 60 or older with stage II lung adenocarcinoma. CDR3: CASSLITNGGRETQYF. The CDR3 DNA reads TGCGCCAGCAGCCTAATAACAAATGGGGGGCGAGAGACCCAGTACTTC.